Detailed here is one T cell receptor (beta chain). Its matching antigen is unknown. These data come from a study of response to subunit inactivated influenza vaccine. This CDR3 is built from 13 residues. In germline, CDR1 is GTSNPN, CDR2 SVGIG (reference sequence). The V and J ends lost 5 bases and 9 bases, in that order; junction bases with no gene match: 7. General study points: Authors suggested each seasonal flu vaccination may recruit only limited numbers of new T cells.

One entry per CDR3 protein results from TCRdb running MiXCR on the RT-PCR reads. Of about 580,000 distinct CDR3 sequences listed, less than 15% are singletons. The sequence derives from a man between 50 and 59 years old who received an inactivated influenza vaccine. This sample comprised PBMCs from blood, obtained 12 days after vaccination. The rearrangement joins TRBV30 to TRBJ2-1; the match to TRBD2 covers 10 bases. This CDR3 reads CAWQLAGYGEQFF. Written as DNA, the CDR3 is TGTGCCTGGCAACTAGCGGGATATGGTGAGCAGTTCTTC.